One sample yielded the 20 T cell receptor beta chains listed below, sequenced in a study of cytomegalovirus exposure and HLA in healthy donors. In the PCR, 60 Vbeta and 13 Jbeta primers were used. Data came from immunoSEQ multiplex PCR; TCRdb stores just in-frame clones and leaves some out. The listing contains 220,000 or so clones. The source material was PBMCs. The receptors stem from a girl aged 2-10 years in good health and CMV-seropositive.

The chain combines TRBV5-1 with TRBJ2-7; D is undetermined. There are 14 residues in the CDR3. The V end was cut by 4 bases, the J end by 0 bases, with 11 bases between. Per germline, CDR1 SGHRS and CDR2 YFSETQ. CDR3 residues: CASSLEFNSYEQYF. As DNA, the CDR3 is TGCGCCAGCAGCCTAGAGTTTAACTCCTACGAGCAGTACTTC.

This chain uses TRBV2 with TRBJ1-1, with D tentatively TRBD1 (5 bases). The germline CDR1 and CDR2 sequences are SNHLY and FYNNEI. The CDR3 length is 16 residues. V lost 4 bases and J 1 base, leaving 16 bases between the germline ends. In nucleotides, the CDR3 is TGTGCCAGCAGTGGCTATTCAGGGAGGGGGAACACTGAAGCTTTCTTT. Translated: CASSGYSGRGNTEAFF.

The gene calls are TRBV11-2 and TRBJ2-7; a possible D gene is TRBD2 (5 bases). The ends were cut back, 5 bases at V and 2 bases at J, with 22 bases in the middle. Germline-derived CDR1 and CDR2 are SGHAT and FQNNGV. The CDR3 is made up of 17 amino acids. The CDR3 region has the DNA TGTGCCAGCAGCCTCTGGGAGTGGAGTAGGGCGACCTACGAGCAGTACTTC. Encoded protein: CASSLWEWSRATYEQYF.

V and J are TRBV27 and TRBJ1-5, with TRBD1 matching 12 bases. Germline lookup yields CDR1 MNHEY and CDR2 SMNVEV (reference sequence). Trimming at V came to 3 bases and at J to 6 bases, leaving 6 bases not matched to a gene. The CDR3 has 16 residues. CDR3 in amino acids: CASSFSGTGGGQPQHF. In DNA, the CDR3 is TGTGCCAGCAGTTTCTCAGGGACAGGGGGCGGTCAGCCCCAGCATTTT.

This chain joins TRBV27 and TRBJ2-1; D not certain. Per the germline V gene, CDR1 is MNHEY and CDR2 is SMNVEV (reference sequence). V dropped 5 bases and J dropped 7 bases, with 9 bases sitting between them. This CDR3 comprises 12 residues. The CDR3 bases are TGTGCCAGCAGTCCACAGTGGAATGAGCAGTTCTTC. It is translated as CASSPQWNEQFF.

The chain employs TRBV14 and TRBJ2-7; 9 bases are shared with TRBD1. Germline CDR1 and CDR2: SGHDN and FVKESK. J gave up 6 bases and V 4 bases, and 7 bases lay outside the gene matches. The CDR3 covers 14 residues. The CDR3 DNA follows: TGTGCCAGCAGCCGCTCGGACAGGGGAGCCGAGCAGTACTTC. Amino acids: CASSRSDRGAEQYF.

The chain links TRBV13 to TRBJ2-2; D ambiguous. The CDR3 has 14 residues. Trimming removed 1 base at V and 2 bases at J, with 5 bases between. Germline V gene data show CDR1 as PRHDT and CDR2 as FYEKMQ (reference sequence). DNA of the CDR3: TGTGCCAGCAGCTTAGACAGAAACACCGGGGAGCTGTTTTTT. Its protein is CASSLDRNTGELFF.

This chain uses TRBV28 with TRBJ2-7; no firm D call. Germline V gene lookup returns CDR1 MDHEN and CDR2 SYDVKM. Trimming took off 3 bases at V and 0 bases at J, with 12 bases between the two ends. The CDR3 totals 15 residues. CDR3 protein: CASSLRSSGSYEQYF. CDR3 DNA: TGTGCCAGCAGTTTGCGTTCCTCCGGCTCCTACGAGCAGTACTTC.

V is TRBV4-1 and J is TRBJ2-7, with 7 bases fitting TRBD1. The CDR3 has 14 residues. Trimming cost V 2 bases and J 2 bases; bases outside gene matches: 3. Germline CDR1 MGHRA, CDR2 YSYEKL. This chain's CDR3 is CASSQPTGTYEQYF. CDR3 sequence (DNA): TGCGCCAGCAGCCAACCGACAGGGACCTACGAGCAGTACTTC.

This chain uses TRBV7-2 with TRBJ2-5, with D possibly being TRBD2 (5 bases). Germline CDR1 is SGHTA and CDR2 is FQGNSA. The V gene lost 3 bases and the J gene lost 5 bases, with 13 bases spanning the gap. This CDR3 is 14 amino acids long. Here the CDR3 reads CASSFRASGETQYF. The DNA for the CDR3 is TGTGCCAGCAGCTTTAGGGCTTCGGGGGAGACCCAGTACTTC.

The J gene is TRBJ2-1, the V gene TRBV7-9; the match to TRBD2 covers 15 bases. The CDR3 has 17 residues. The V gene end was trimmed by 5 bases and the J gene end by 8 bases; junction bases not matched to a gene: 10. Germline assignment: CDR1 SEHNR and CDR2 FQNEAQ (reference sequence). This CDR3 is CASSHGLAGGPQDEQFF. CDR3 sequence (DNA): TGTGCCAGCAGCCATGGACTAGCGGGAGGGCCTCAGGATGAGCAGTTCTTC.

The V call is TRBV4-2, the J call TRBJ1-3; D gene ambiguous. The CDR3 covers 13 residues. V lost 1 base to trimming and J lost 7 bases, with 8 bases between them. Germline CDR1 reads LGHNA; CDR2 reads YNFKEQ. The CDR3 here is CASSQVKENTIYF. In DNA form, the CDR3 reads TGTGCCAGCAGCCAAGTCAAGGAGAACACCATATATTTT.

The rearrangement uses TRBV5-1 and TRBJ1-5, with a weak D call TRBD1 (6 bases). This CDR3 spans 14 amino acids. Germline-derived CDR1 and CDR2 are SGHRS and YFSETQ. V lost 4 bases and J lost 0, with 8 bases in between. The CDR3 DNA sequence: TGCGCCAGCAGCCAGGACAGTAGCAATCAGCCCCAGCATTTT. Its protein is CASSQDSSNQPQHF.

This sequence joins TRBV6-1 and TRBJ2-1; 8 bases fit TRBD2. Trimming at V came to 8 bases and at J to 9 bases, leaving 6 bases not matched to a gene. The CDR3 length is 12 residues. Germline-derived CDR1 and CDR2 are MNHNS and SASEGT. Written as DNA, the CDR3 is TGTGCCAGCCCTAGCGGGTGGGGTGAGCAGTTCTTC. Amino acid sequence: CASPSGWGEQFF.

This chain connects TRBV11-2 to TRBJ2-7, with 7 bases matching TRBD1. The CDR3 runs to 15 residues. Looked up from germline, CDR1 is SGHAT and CDR2 is FQNNGV. The junction had 9 bases not matched to a gene; V was cut back by 2 bases and J by 5 bases. CDR3 loop: CASSLYPRDSDEQYF. Here the CDR3 DNA reads TGTGCCAGCAGCTTATATCCCCGGGACAGTGACGAGCAGTACTTC.

The J gene is TRBJ1-1, the V gene TRBV5-6, with a weak D call TRBD1 (5 bases). The V gene's germline CDR1 is SGHDT and CDR2 YYEEEE. The V end was cut by 4 bases, the J end by 11 bases, with 18 bases between. This CDR3 has 13 amino acids. The CDR3 DNA reads TGTGCCAGCAGCCCGGAAGGGGATATTGGCGCTTTCTTT. This sequence encodes CASSPEGDIGAFF.

The CDR3 DNA is TGCAGCGTGGACGGGACAGCCTCTGGAAACACCATATATTTT. It encodes CSVDGTASGNTIYF. This chain links TRBV29-1 with TRBJ1-3; 7 nucleotides agree with TRBD1. V gave up 6 bases and J gave up 0 bases; unmatched junction bases: 5. Germline loops: CDR1 SQVTM, CDR2 ANQGSEA. The CDR3 loop spans 14 amino acids.

J is TRBJ2-3 and V is TRBV10-1, with 10 bases identical to TRBD2. Germline CDR1 reads WNHNN; CDR2 reads SYGVQD (reference sequence). V was pared by 5 bases and J by 4 bases, with 9 bases of the junction left unmatched. CDR3 size: 16 residues. The CDR3 region is CASSLKTGTSADTQYF. In DNA form, the CDR3 reads TGCGCCAGCAGTCTAAAAACCGGGACTAGCGCAGATACGCAGTATTTT.

The chain joins TRBV6-5 to TRBJ2-5; D is possibly TRBD2 (5 bases). The V and J ends lost 2 bases and 2 bases respectively, with 9 bases between them. Looked up from germline, CDR1 is MNHEY and CDR2 is SVGAGI. The CDR3 has 14 residues. The CDR3 loop reads CASSYTSGQETQYF. The CDR3, as DNA: TGTGCCAGCAGTTACACGTCGGGACAAGAGACCCAGTACTTC.

This chain joins TRBV5-4 and TRBJ2-3; 13 bases line up with TRBD2. Trimming at V came to 3 bases and at J to 6 bases, leaving 10 bases not matched to a gene. The CDR3 is 17 amino acids. Per the germline V gene, CDR1 is SGHNT and CDR2 is YYREEE (reference sequence). The CDR3 protein is CASSSYGLAGDSDTQYF. The CDR3 region has the DNA TGTGCCAGCAGCTCCTACGGACTAGCGGGAGATTCGGATACGCAGTATTTT.